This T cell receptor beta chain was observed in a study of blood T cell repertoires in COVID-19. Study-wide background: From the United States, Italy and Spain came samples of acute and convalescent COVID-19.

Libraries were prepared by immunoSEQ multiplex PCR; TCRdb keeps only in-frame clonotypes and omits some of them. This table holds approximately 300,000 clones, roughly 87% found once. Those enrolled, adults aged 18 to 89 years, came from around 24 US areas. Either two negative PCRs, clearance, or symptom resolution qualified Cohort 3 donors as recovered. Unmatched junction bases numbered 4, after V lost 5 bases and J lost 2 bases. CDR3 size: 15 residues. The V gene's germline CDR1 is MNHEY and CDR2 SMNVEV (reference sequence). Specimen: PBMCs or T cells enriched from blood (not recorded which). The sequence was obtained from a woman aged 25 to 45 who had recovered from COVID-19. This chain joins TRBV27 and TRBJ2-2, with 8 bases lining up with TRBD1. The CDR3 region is CASSPGQGNTGELFF. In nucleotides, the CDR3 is TGTGCCAGCAGTCCCGGACAGGGAAACACCGGGGAGCTGTTTTTT.